This T cell receptor beta chain was documented in a study of blood T cell repertoires in COVID-19 (dated by TCRdb to about 2020). Background for the entire study: Samples covering the acute and convalescent phases of COVID-19 were provided by collaborators in the United States, Italy and Spain. The prospective study material was composed of cDNA or gDNA derived from T cells, B-cell-depleted T cells, or PBMCs. The dataset comprised deeply sampled blood TCRbeta repertoires from subjects exposed to, actively infected with, or recovered from COVID-19. The repertoires were made available in a free public database intended to serve as a resource for research on the immune response to SARS-CoV-2. Samples came from the ongoing ImmuneRACE study (first 160 participants) plus 1,254 subjects from 6 global collaborators. Nearly every sample came with metadata listing a de-identified subject ID, COVID-19 status, age in years and sex. HLA class I and class II types, where available, came from metadata supplied by the sample provider rather than from assay-based typing. The research as a whole found: The quantity of clinical and demographic metadata differed by source and by participant and was supplied without curation.

Unmatched junction bases come to 10, with V trimmed by 5 bases and J by 6 bases. The germline V gene provides CDR1 MNHEY and CDR2 SVGEGT. The CDR3 runs 15 residues from the cysteine to the phenylalanine. The only DNA kept is the CDR3, 45 bases in frame from the first base. Collaborating institutions collected whole blood in K2EDTA tubes following their own protocols. For TCRbeta analysis, collaborators shipped samples in one of three forms: frozen whole blood, isolated PBMCs, or DNA extracted from either of those sample types. TCRbeta CDR3 regions were amplified from genomic DNA by means of the immunoSEQ Assay, a bias-controlled multiplex PCR. The published analysis was carried out like this. The number of nucleated cells in each sample was estimated by amplification of reference gene primers within the assay. To quantify the absolute abundance of each unique TCRbeta CDR3 rearrangement, sequence reads were collapsed and filtered. For each sample, productive Simpson clonality was calculated as the square root of Simpson's diversity index across productive rearrangements. What TCRdb holds here is the immuneACCESS table cut down to in-frame rearrangements. Part of the clones is not present; checked against another copy, under half of the missing clones reflect an unresolved V gene, and the others are unexplained. Clone size and the V and J calls come from that table; the DNA yielded D and trimming. For this sample there are approximately 100,000 clones; just under 85% appear just once. 2.5% to 4% of the sample comes from the top ten.

A single count supports this clone. Its antigen is unknown. The input lacks base qualities; no much larger clone sits a single base away. The sequenced material came from peripheral blood. The V gene is TRBV6-2 or TRBV6-3 and the J gene is TRBJ2-5, with 9 central nucleotides matching TRBD1. This receptor was identified in a woman of 80 years or more with active or convalescent COVID-19. The nucleotides are TGTGCCAGCAGTCCGGGACAGGGAAGTTTCCAGACCCAGTACTTC. It is translated as CASSPGQGSFQTQYF.